This T cell receptor beta chain was documented in a study of identical twins. The donors were all healthy and Caucasian. This clonotype was observed a few times. MiXCR, run by TCRdb on the 5' RACE reads, gives a single entry per CDR3 protein. There are a few hundred thousand distinct CDR3 sequences in the sample; roughly 9% occur only once, and approximately 7% lies in the top ten. The germline gives CDR1 MNHEY, CDR2 SMNVEV (reference sequence). The V and J ends lost 1 base and 1 base respectively, with 11 bases between them. The CDR3 loop spans 16 amino acids. The sample was also linked to a second study, of yellow fever vaccine responses in identical twins.

J is TRBJ2-4 and V is TRBV27; D gene uncertain. The sequence was collected from a woman between 18 and 30 years old in good health. Sequenced material: CD8+ T cells sorted from blood. CDR3 DNA sequence: TGTGCCAGCAGTTTATGGCCCAACGGGGCCAAAAACATTCAGTACTTC. Its translation: CASSLWPNGAKNIQYF.